What follows are 19 T cell receptor beta chains derived from one specimen sequenced in a study of T cell responses to AZD1222 COVID-19 vaccine listed by TCRdb under 2021. Libraries were prepared through the immunoSEQ multiplex PCR assay. TCRdb provides this immuneACCESS table in a form limited to in-frame rearrangements. Some clones are lacking; in checked studies, under half of them reflect an unresolved V gene, and why the rest are absent is not known. The sample includes roughly 140,000 clones, with about nine tenths observed a single time. The biggest ten clones account for 3% to 4% of the sample. Taken with the paper, the label for time point translates to: baseline before first vaccination. Read against the paper, the sample's treatment or condition label means: meningococcal conjugate vaccine given as trial control. The material sequenced was peripheral blood, taken on day 0 of MenACWY control vaccination. The receptors stem from an adult in good health.

The chain links TRBV30 to TRBJ2-3, with TRBD2 as a possible D gene (5 bases). This CDR3 spans 14 amino acids. V was clipped by 5 bases and J by 4 bases, with 16 bases between them. The germline gives CDR1 GTSNPN, CDR2 SVGIG (reference sequence). CDR3 sequence reads: CAWARPGAADTQYF. In DNA form, the CDR3 reads TGTGCCTGGGCCCGCCCCGGAGCGGCAGATACGCAGTATTTT.

V and J are TRBV11-2 and TRBJ2-7, with D possibly being TRBD1 (5 bases). Looked up from germline, CDR1 is SGHAT and CDR2 is FQNNGV. V lost 1 base to trimming and J lost 0 bases, with 16 bases between them. This CDR3 region has 17 residues. This chain's CDR3 is CASSLALRSGSSYEQYF. CDR3 bases: TGTGCCAGCAGCTTAGCTTTAAGGTCAGGGTCCTCCTACGAGCAGTACTTC.

CDR3 amino acids: CASSQTPWNEQFF. The CDR3 nucleotides are TGTGCCAGCTCGCAGACCCCGTGGAATGAGCAGTTCTTC. This chain uses TRBV18 with TRBJ2-1, with no clear D. This CDR3 contains 13 residues. CDR1 and CDR2 from the germline V gene are KGHSH and LQKENI. Deletions cut 6 bases from V and 7 bases from J, with 13 bases between. The full variable domain, in which reference TRBV18 and TRBJ2-1 provide the parts outside the CDR3, is NAGVMQNPRHLVRRRGQEARLRCSPMKGHSHVYWYRQLPEEGLKFMVYLQKENIIDESGMPKERFSAEFPKEGPSILRIQQVVRGDSAAYFCASSQTPWNEQFFGPGTRLTVL.

The chain couples TRBV20-1 to TRBJ2-4; a weak D match, TRBD2 (5 bases). The CDR3 is 14 amino acids. The V end lost 3 bases, the J end lost 3 bases, and 12 bases lay between the germline ends. CDR1 DFQATT and CDR2 SNEGSKA come from the germline V gene (reference sequence). DNA of the CDR3: TGCAGTGCTAGTCTCGGGGTGGACAAAAACATTCAGTACTTC. It is translated as CSASLGVDKNIQYF.

This chain links TRBV27 with TRBJ2-7, with 10 bases fitting TRBD2. The germline CDR1 and CDR2 sequences are MNHEY and SMNVEV (reference sequence). The CDR3 extends over 15 amino acids. The V gene end was trimmed by 6 bases and the J gene end by 2 bases; junction bases not matched to a gene: 7. The CDR3 nucleotides read TGTGCCAGCAGGATAAGCGGGAGGGCCCCCTACGAGCAGTACTTC. Translated, it gives CASRISGRAPYEQYF.

The chain combines TRBV2 with TRBJ2-1; D tentatively reads TRBD1 or TRBD2 (5 bases each). This CDR3 comprises 14 residues. Germline CDR1 is SNHLY and CDR2 is FYNNEI. Trimming took off 6 bases at V and 4 bases at J, with 13 bases between the two ends. The CDR3 protein is CASRGTGDYNEQFF. CDR3 nucleotide sequence: TGTGCCAGCAGGGGGACGGGTGATTACAATGAGCAGTTCTTC.

Only a few counts were recorded for this clone. The chain is built from TRBV4-2 and TRBJ1-5, with a possible D match to TRBD1 (5 bases). Germline lookup yields CDR1 LGHNA and CDR2 YNFKEQ. The CDR3 runs 16 residues. The ends were cut back, 2 bases at V and 3 bases at J, with 14 bases in the middle. CDR3 sequence reads: CASSQIPTGSNQPQHF. Written as DNA, the CDR3 is TGTGCCAGCAGCCAAATACCTACAGGTTCCAATCAGCCCCAGCATTTT.

The J gene is TRBJ2-2, the V gene TRBV10-1; possibly TRBD1 for D (6 bases). Germline CDR1 WNHNN, CDR2 SYGVQD (reference sequence). Trimming took off 7 bases at V and 3 bases at J, with 12 bases between the two ends. The CDR3 length is 14 residues. CDR3 protein: CASNLRGYTGELFF. In DNA, the CDR3 is TGCGCCAGCAATCTAAGGGGGTACACCGGGGAGCTGTTTTTT.

The chain carries TRBV28 and TRBJ2-7; possible D gene TRBD1, 5 bases. Trimming removed 6 bases from V and 6 bases from J, with 21 bases in between. Germline V lookup: CDR1 MDHEN, CDR2 SYDVKM. The CDR3 covers 15 residues. The CDR3 DNA is TGTGCCAGCAGCCGCGATCCTTCAGGGATTGGCGAGCAGTACTTC. This encodes CASSRDPSGIGEQYF. Looking up the rest from reference TRBV28 and TRBJ2-7 gives the full variable domain: DVKVTQSSRYLVKRTGEKVFLECVQDMDHENMFWYRQDPGLGLRLIYFSYDVKMKEKGDIPEGYSVSREKKERFSLILESASTNQTSMYLCASSRDPSGIGEQYFGPGTRLTVT.

This clone was seen a single time. J is TRBJ1-2 and V is TRBV6-6; TRBD1 is a possible D gene (6 bases). Per germline, CDR1 MNHNY and CDR2 SVGAGI (reference sequence). CDR3 length equals 13 residues. V was shortened by 6 bases and J by 3 bases, with 11 bases between the two germline ends. CDR3 amino acids: CASRRQDYYGYTF. For the CDR3, the DNA is TGTGCCAGCAGGAGACAGGATTACTATGGCTACACCTTC.

The table lists this clone with a count of one. The V gene is TRBV5-8, the J gene TRBJ2-7, with D uncertain. CDR1 SGHTS and CDR2 YDEGEE come from the germline V gene. Trimming cost V 2 bases and J 0 bases, with 15 bases left between them. The CDR3 totals 16 residues. The CDR3 nucleotides are TGTGCCAGCAGCTTTTTAAGCACGTTAGGCTCCTACGAGCAGTACTTC. Its protein is CASSFLSTLGSYEQYF.

The chain uses TRBV28 and TRBJ2-7; TRBD2 matches at 9 bases. From germline, CDR1 is MDHEN and CDR2 SYDVKM. J lost 7 bases, V lost 3 bases, and 7 bases had no gene match. CDR3 length: 14 amino acids. The chain's CDR3 is CASSLGLAGREQYF. The CDR3, as DNA: TGTGCCAGCAGTTTGGGTCTAGCGGGACGTGAGCAGTACTTC. The entire variable domain, with the rest obtained from reference TRBV28 and TRBJ2-7, is as follows: DVKVTQSSRYLVKRTGEKVFLECVQDMDHENMFWYRQDPGLGLRLIYFSYDVKMKEKGDIPEGYSVSREKKERFSLILESASTNQTSMYLCASSLGLAGREQYFGPGTRLTVT.

The V call is TRBV25-1, the J call TRBJ1-2; no reliable D call. The V end lost 7 bases, the J end lost 8 bases, and 11 bases lay between the germline ends. Germline V gene sequence: CDR1 MGHDK, CDR2 SYGVNS. The CDR3 has 11 residues. The CDR3 region is CASKAGRGYTF. The CDR3 coding sequence is TGTGCCAGCAAGGCCGGGAGGGGCTACACCTTC.

CDR3 in DNA: TGTGCCAGCAGCTTAAAGGGACTAGCGGGGTTGAGCTCCTACAATGAGCAGTTCTTC. Its protein product is CASSLKGLAGLSSYNEQFF. The V and J genes are TRBV11-3 and TRBJ2-1; the match to TRBD2 covers 13 bases. Trimming cost V 2 bases and J 0 bases; bases outside gene matches: 7. There are 19 residues in the CDR3. CDR1 is SGHNT, CDR2 YENEEA, per germline.

The V gene is TRBV5-4, the J gene TRBJ1-2, with D possibly TRBD1 on 6 matching bases. The V gene's germline CDR1 is SGHNT and CDR2 YYREEE (reference sequence). This CDR3 comprises 15 residues. V was shortened by 6 bases and J by 3 bases, with 18 bases between the two germline ends. CDR3 loop: CASTLGQGRDYGYTF. The CDR3 region has the DNA TGTGCCAGCACCTTAGGGCAGGGGCGGGACTATGGCTACACCTTC.

DNA of the CDR3: TGTGCCAGCAGTTACTCGATCCAGGGGCAAGGGCAGTATTTT. This codes for CASSYSIQGQGQYF. The chain couples TRBV6-2 or TRBV6-3 to TRBJ2-3, with D possibly matching TRBD1 (6 bases). Germline CDR1 and CDR2: MNHEY and SVGEGT. Trimming shortened V by 0 bases and J by 11 bases, and 15 bases separated the two germline ends. There are 14 residues in the CDR3.

J is TRBJ2-5 and V is TRBV7-2, with 7 bases fitting TRBD2. Germline trimming cut 8 bases from V and 1 base from J; bases unmatched to any gene: 13. CDR3 size: 16 residues. Per germline, CDR1 SGHTA and CDR2 FQGNSA. The CDR3 reads CASSIKASGFQETQYF. Here the CDR3 DNA reads TGTGCCAGCTCGATAAAGGCTAGCGGCTTCCAAGAGACCCAGTACTTC.

The CDR3 DNA sequence: TGTGCCAGCAGCCTCCTCGGGACAGGGACCGGGGAGCTGTTTTTT. Translating gives CASSLLGTGTGELFF. V gene TRBV3-1 (or the pseudogene TRBV3-2) combines with J gene TRBJ2-2; 9 bases are shared with TRBD1. This CDR3 region has 15 residues. Germline values: CDR1 LGHDT, CDR2 YNNKEL (reference sequence). V trimming: 4 bases; J trimming: 5 bases; junction bases outside the gene matches: 5.

This chain uses TRBV9 with TRBJ2-1; maybe TRBD2 (5 bases). The CDR3 has 16 amino acids. Germline V CDR1 and CDR2: SGDLS, YYNGEE. V lost 1 base and J 4 bases, leaving 15 bases between the germline ends. The CDR3 DNA sequence: TGTGCCAGCAGCGTACTCCCGGCGGGTCTTTACAATGAGCAGTTCTTC. This translates into CASSVLPAGLYNEQFF. The full variable domain, its missing parts supplied by reference TRBV9 and TRBJ2-1, is DSGVTQTPKHLITATGQRVTLRCSPRSGDLSVYWYQQSLDQGLQFLIQYYNGEERAKGNILERFSAQQFPDLHSELNLSSLELGDSALYFCASSVLPAGLYNEQFFGPGTRLTVL.